This T cell receptor (beta chain) was sequenced during a study of shared clonotypes between healthy human individuals. For the study at large: CD4 naive and memory got three plates each, CD8 naive two, CD8 memory one.

As for this clone: The antigen remains undetermined.

General study results and limits: Between several donors, naive CD4 clonotypes were shared at a level of about 5%. Larger estimated richness was generally recorded for naive subsets relative to memory subsets.

Methods used by the authors: Filtering of immunoSEQ junctional sequences could not match full-length read filtering. Repertoires were generated with immunoSEQ multiplex PCR, while TCRdb's copy carries only in-frame clones and drops some. The DNA gave D and trimming, while V, J and clone size come from that table. The table includes 850,000 to 1,200,000 clones, about 70% detected once. Specimen: memory CD4+ T cells sorted from blood. This sample's subset: CD45RA-negative fraction. The receptor was derived from a man younger than 30 in good health.

CDR3 DNA sequence: TGTGCCAGCAAGGGGGACCACAACACAGATACGCAGTATTTT. Residues: CASKGDHNTDTQYF. The V call is TRBV5-4, the J call TRBJ2-3; D is perhaps TRBD1 (6 bases). The CDR3 sequence is 14 residues long. Germline CDR1 and CDR2: SGHNT and YYREEE (reference sequence). V was pared by 6 bases and J by 2 bases, with 13 bases between. The variable domain in full, completed from reference TRBV5-4 and TRBJ2-3, reads ETGVTQSPTHLIKTRGQQVTLRCSSQSGHNTVSWYQQALGQGPQFIFQYYREEENGRGNFPPRFSGLQFPNYSSELNVNALELDDSALYLCASKGDHNTDTQYFGPGTRLTVL.